This TCR beta chain was sequenced in a study of cytomegalovirus exposure and HLA in healthy donors. Study at large: Clustering assigned 81% of the approximately 400 genotyped donors to the Caucasian-associated ancestry cluster.

This PCR relied on a set of 60 Vbeta primers and 13 Jbeta primers. Clones were sequenced by immunoSEQ multiplex PCR, and TCRdb holds only the in-frame ones, with some missing. The repertoire includes 85,000 to 90,000 clones, 65% to 75% of them detected once, and approximately 2.3% sits in the top ten. This CDR3 spans 15 amino acids. Germline V gives CDR1 LNHDA, CDR2 SQIVND (reference sequence). V shed 5 bases, J shed 6 bases, and the junction held 8 bases outside the gene matches. The sequence derives from a man aged 30-40 years in good health and CMV-seronegative. V gene TRBV19 combines with J gene TRBJ1-4, with TRBD1 matching over 8 bases. Sequencing was done on a sample of PBMCs. The CDR3 region has the DNA TGTGCCAGTAGTTCTTCGGACAGGGTGCATGAAAAACTGTTTTTT. Protein product: CASSSSDRVHEKLFF.